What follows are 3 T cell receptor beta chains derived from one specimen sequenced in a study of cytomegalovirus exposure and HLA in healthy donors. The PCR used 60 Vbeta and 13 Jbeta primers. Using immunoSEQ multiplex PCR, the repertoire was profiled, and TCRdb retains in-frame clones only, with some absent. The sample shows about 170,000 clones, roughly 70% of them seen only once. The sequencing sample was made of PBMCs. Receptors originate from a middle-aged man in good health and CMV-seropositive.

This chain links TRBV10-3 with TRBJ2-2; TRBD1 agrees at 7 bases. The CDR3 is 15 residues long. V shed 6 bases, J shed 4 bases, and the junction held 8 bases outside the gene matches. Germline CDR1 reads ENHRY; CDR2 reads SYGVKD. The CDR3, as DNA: TGTGCCATCAGCTTTACAGGGGACCTCACCGGGGAGCTGTTTTTT. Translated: CAISFTGDLTGELFF.

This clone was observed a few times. CDR3 in DNA: TGTGCCAGCAGCTTTTTGGGGGGGGAGCAGTACTTC. Its protein product is CASSFLGGEQYF. The chain links TRBV7-3 to TRBJ2-7, with TRBD2 identical over 7 bases. CDR1 SGHTA and CDR2 FQGTGA come from the germline V gene. V trimming: 3 bases; J trimming: 7 bases; junction bases outside the gene matches: 3. This CDR3 has 12 amino acids.

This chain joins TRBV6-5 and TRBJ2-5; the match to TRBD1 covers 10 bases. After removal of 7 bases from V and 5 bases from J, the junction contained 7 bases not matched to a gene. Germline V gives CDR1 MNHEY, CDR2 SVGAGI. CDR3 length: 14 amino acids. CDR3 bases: TGTGCCAGCATACCGGGACAGGGGTCGGAGACCCAGTACTTC. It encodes CASIPGQGSETQYF.